This T cell receptor beta chain was obtained from a study of blood T cells in healthy people across ages. Study results and caveats: Estimated diversity across one million T cells was deemed an underestimate. More naive CD4+ cells and higher diversity were found in long-lived than in aged donors.

V was trimmed by 0 bases and J by 2 bases, leaving 12 bases between them. The CDR3 is made up of 16 amino acids. In germline, CDR1 is SGDLS, CDR2 YYNGEE. With respect to this clonotype: Antigen: not known.

Together with a sample-barcoded 5' primer, a J-beta primer mix was included in a second PCR lasting roughly 6 to 12 cycles. Each cDNA molecule carried a tag from a template-switch adaptor that contained 12 random nucleotides. TCRdb fed the 5' RACE reads into MiXCR, producing one record per CDR3 protein. The sample lists around 1,800,000 distinct CDR3 sequences; about 39% were seen once. Each donor was a healthy Caucasian individual from Russia, aged roughly 6 to 95. This clonotype originated in a human donor in good health. The rearrangement uses TRBV9 and TRBJ2-1; tentative D call: TRBD1 (5 bases). The sample consisted of blood. The CDR3 DNA reads as TGTGCCAGCAGCGTAGAGGGGATTGGGCCCTACAATGAGCAGTTCTTC. Its protein is CASSVEGIGPYNEQFF.